This TCR beta chain was identified during a study of blood T cell repertoires in COVID-19. Study-wide context: Sample material is recorded as cDNA or gDNA derived from T cells, B-cell-depleted T cells, or PBMCs.

Original processing methods: Estimated nucleated cell counts came from reference gene primer amplification. Libraries were prepared by immunoSEQ multiplex PCR; TCRdb keeps only in-frame clonotypes and omits some of them. V, J and clone size are those of that table, while D and trimming were read from the DNA. The table lists about 170,000 clones, about four fifths of them singletons. The CDR3 covers 15 residues. The germline gives CDR1 MDHEN, CDR2 SYDVKM. The junction had 6 bases not matched to a gene; V was cut back by 2 bases and J by 5 bases. Cohorts were determined from participant-reported clinical history.

This rearrangement joins TRBV28 to TRBJ2-1; TRBD2 agrees at 7 bases. Sequencing was carried out using PBMCs or T cells enriched from blood (not recorded which). The TCR originated in a woman in her forties or fifties in a cohort exposed to, infected with or recovered from COVID-19 (not recorded which). The CDR3 sequence is CASSLGAGFNNEQFF. The CDR3 DNA reads as TGTGCCAGCAGTTTAGGAGCGGGGTTCAACAATGAGCAGTTCTTC. Filled out from reference TRBV28 and TRBJ2-1, the complete variable domain reads DVKVTQSSRYLVKRTGEKVFLECVQDMDHENMFWYRQDPGLGLRLIYFSYDVKMKEKGDIPEGYSVSREKKERFSLILESASTNQTSMYLCASSLGAGFNNEQFFGPGTRLTVL.